This T cell receptor beta chain was observed in a study of T cell clones after liver transplantation. Repertoires were generated with immunoSEQ multiplex PCR, while TCRdb's copy carries only in-frame clones and drops some. The repertoire holds more than 75,000 clones, roughly 80% seen once, with about 0.52% in the top ten. Germline lookup yields CDR1 MNHNY and CDR2 SVGAGI (reference sequence). V was shortened by 6 bases and J by 7 bases, with 10 bases between the two germline ends. This CDR3 is 12 amino acids long. The chain carries TRBV6-6 and TRBJ2-1, with TRBD2 as a possible D gene (5 bases). Sequenced here: CD4+ T cells from blood, sampled about 46 months after liver transplant. The TCR originated in a human patient who received a liver transplant. Some T cells may be the graft donor's. The CDR3 DNA reads as TGTGCCAGCAGCCTCACGGGAAATGAGCAGTTCTTC. This encodes CASSLTGNEQFF.